The 3 T cell receptor beta chains below all came from one sample that was sequenced in a study of immune characterization of retroperitoneal liposarcoma. In TCRdb, the PCR reads were re-called with MiXCR into one record per CDR3 protein. Here the sample spans around 10,000 distinct CDR3 sequences, 20% to 25% being singletons. The material sequenced was blood. Receptors were obtained from a female donor with retroperitoneal liposarcoma.

This clonotype has at least ten counts. The chain has TRBV10-1 and TRBJ2-3, with 10 positions matching TRBD2. The CDR3 runs to 14 residues. Trimming cost V 3 bases and J 4 bases; bases outside gene matches: 1. CDR1 and CDR2 (germline): WNHNN, SYGVQD (reference sequence). The CDR3 protein is CASSDLAGADTQYF. CDR3 DNA: TGCGCCAGCAGTGACCTAGCGGGAGCAGATACGCAGTATTTT.

This clonotype appeared many times. The CDR3 nucleotides are TGTGCCAGCAGTCGACTCGGCTACGAGCAGTACTTC. Translated, it gives CASSRLGYEQYF. V gene TRBV12-3 or TRBV12-4 combines with J gene TRBJ2-5; D is undetermined. The J call is in doubt because the DNA end fits TRBJ2-7 better. The CDR3 is 12 residues long.

The V call is TRBV6-5, the J call TRBJ1-5; D is uncertain. The CDR3 spans 13 residues. The germline V gene encodes CDR1 MNHEY and CDR2 SVGAGI. Trimming pared 6 bases from V and 7 bases from J, leaving 13 bases between. The CDR3 region is CASSRNSYQPQHF. The DNA for the CDR3 is TGTGCCAGCAGCCGAAACAGTTACCAGCCCCAGCATTTT.